In this sample, the clone carrying this T cell receptor (beta chain) turned up once. The data derive from a study of blood T cell repertoires in COVID-19. About the research overall: Nucleic acid was either cDNA or gDNA, and it came from T cells, B-cell-depleted T cells, or PBMCs.

The CDR3 sequence is 16 residues long. The V end lost 2 bases, the J end lost 1 base, and 17 bases lay between the germline ends. Germline CDR1 reads GTSNPN; CDR2 reads SVGIG (reference sequence). The data were produced by immunoSEQ multiplex PCR, yet TCRdb's version contains in-frame clones alone and is incomplete. Here the sample spans about 140,000 clones, around nine tenths being singletons. The TCR was taken from a woman in her forties or fifties with acute or convalescent COVID-19. The material sequenced was peripheral blood. The chain links TRBV30 to TRBJ2-5, with D maybe TRBD2 (5 bases). CDR3 in amino acids: CAWSPLGRRRQETQYF. CDR3 nucleotides: TGTGCCTGGAGTCCCCTAGGGAGACGGCGCCAAGAGACCCAGTACTTC.